The present T cell receptor beta chain was sequenced within a study of blood T cell repertoires in COVID-19. Study background: Sites across the United States, Italy and Spain contributed samples from acute and convalescent COVID-19. In each case, the material was cDNA or gDNA derived from T cells, B-cell-depleted T cells, or PBMCs.

From germline, CDR1 is MGHRA and CDR2 YSYEKL. J gave up 5 bases and V 0 bases, and 3 bases lay outside the gene matches. CDR3 length: 15 amino acids. Original processing methods: For nucleated cells, counts were estimated from reference gene primer amplification. Libraries were prepared by immunoSEQ multiplex PCR; TCRdb keeps only in-frame clonotypes and omits some of them. D and trimming come from the DNA, and the V and J calls and clone size come from that table. The data contain 150,000 to 200,000 clones, about 81% of them singletons. The receptor was isolated from a woman of 80 years or more with acute or convalescent COVID-19. The chain carries TRBV4-1 and TRBJ2-5; 10 nucleotides align to TRBD2. The sample consisted of peripheral blood. The CDR3 loop is CASSQEAGGRETQYF. The CDR3 region has the DNA TGCGCCAGCAGCCAAGAAGCGGGGGGGCGCGAGACCCAGTACTTC.